This entry lists 3 T cell receptor beta chains sequenced from one sample in a study of T cell repertoires in cytomegalovirus infection. One entry per CDR3 protein, called by TCRdb with MiXCR from the reads. The sample contains 150,000 to 200,000 distinct CDR3 sequences, about 15% of which appear only once. Material for sequencing was PBMCs. The receptors shown here come from a human donor in good health (CMV status not recorded). Some clones in this sample may be carry-over from other donors' samples.

This clonotype showed up many times. CDR3 sequence: CASSFTPGQGEKLFF. The CDR3 bases are TGCGCCAGCAGCTTTACACCGGGACAGGGAGAAAAACTGTTTTTT. The J gene is TRBJ1-4, the V gene TRBV5-1; 9 nucleotides match TRBD1. The CDR3 runs 15 residues. J gave up 8 bases and V 2 bases, and 7 bases lay outside the gene matches. Germline V lookup: CDR1 SGHRS, CDR2 YFSETQ.

The rearrangement links TRBV20-1 to TRBJ1-1; no clear D gene. The CDR3 runs to 13 residues. V was cut by 3 bases and J by 6 bases, with 14 bases left in between. Germline loops: CDR1 DFQATT, CDR2 SNEGSKA (reference sequence). The CDR3: CSASAKSGSEAFF. Written as DNA, the CDR3 is TGCAGTGCTAGTGCGAAAAGTGGGTCTGAAGCTTTCTTT.

J is TRBJ2-1 and V is TRBV11-2, with D possibly being TRBD2 (5 bases). Per the germline V gene, CDR1 is SGHAT and CDR2 is FQNNGV. Deletions cut 5 bases from V and 7 bases from J, with 9 bases between. The CDR3 runs 12 residues. CDR3 sequence reads: CASSRTRNEQFF. The CDR3 DNA is TGTGCCAGCAGCCGGACTCGTAATGAGCAGTTCTTC.